This is a list of T cell receptor beta chains from one sample in a study of T cell changes during pregnancy in multiple sclerosis. Measured with immunoSEQ multiplex PCR; TCRdb has only the in-frame clones, and not every one. Among roughly 97,000 clones listed, 90% were seen once. The sample consisted of peripheral blood, taken in the second trimester of pregnancy. Source of these receptors: a female donor in good health, enrolled as a control in a pregnancy study. Each CDR3 is given with its conserved first and last residue. D genes are given only for firm matches. Size is stated for part of the rows, as once, few or many counts, or as a class when the clone is expanded.

clone_size,j_call,d_call,v_call,cdr3_nt,cdr3_aa
NA,TRBJ1-4,TRBD1,TRBV7-9,TGTGCCAGCAGCTCGCGACAGGGAGGTGAAAAACTGTTTTTT,CASSSRQGGEKLFF
NA,TRBJ2-4,NA,TRBV4-1,TGCGCCAGCAGCCATGGGAGAATGGGGGCGGGCAAAAACATTCAGTACTTC,CASSHGRMGAGKNIQYF
NA,TRBJ2-3,NA,TRBV5-6,TGTGCCAGCAGCTTCACCCATCTGCCACAGTGGCGTGAACAGGTTACGCAGTATTTT,CASSFTHLPQWREQVTQYF
few,TRBJ1-5,NA,TRBV19,TGTGCCAGTAGTAACAGGGAGAGCAATCAGCCCCAGCATTTT,CASSNRESNQPQHF
NA,TRBJ1-5,NA,TRBV5-1,TGCGCCAGCAGCTTGGGGCAGGGCAGTCAGCCCCAGCATTTT,CASSLGQGSQPQHF
once,TRBJ1-1,NA,TRBV5-1,TGCGCCAGCAGCTTACGAGGCACTGAAGCTTTCTTT,CASSLRGTEAFF
NA,TRBJ1-1,TRBD1,TRBV5-8,TGTGCCAGCAGCTTGGTGGGACAGGGGCACGGGAACACTGAAGCTTTCTTT,CASSLVGQGHGNTEAFF
NA,TRBJ2-7,NA,TRBV28,TGTGCCAGCGGCTGGGGAGGAGCCTCCTACGAGCAGTACTTC,CASGWGGASYEQYF
NA,TRBJ2-2,TRBD2,TRBV2,TGTGCCAGCAAAGTGATGAGAGCGGGGGGCACCGGGGAGCTGTTTTTT,CASKVMRAGGTGELFF
NA,TRBJ1-1,TRBD1,TRBV29-1,TGCAGCGTCCGGACAGGGGCGAACACTGAAGCTTTCTTT,CSVRTGANTEAFF
NA,TRBJ1-1,TRBD1,TRBV29-1,TGCAGTGCGGGACAGTTCACTGAAGCTTTCTTT,CSAGQFTEAFF
NA,TRBJ2-7,NA,TRBV19,TGTGCCAGTAGTATAGGTCAGGCTACGGTCTCCTACGAGCAGTACTTC,CASSIGQATVSYEQYF
NA,TRBJ2-5,NA,TRBV25-1,TGTGCCAGCAGTGAATACGGGATTGAGACCCAGTACTTC,CASSEYGIETQYF
once,TRBJ1-1,NA,TRBV7-9,TGTGCCAGCAGAGTTTCAGAGGGGAACACTGAAGCTTTCTTT,CASRVSEGNTEAFF
NA,TRBJ2-4,TRBD2,TRBV7-2,TGTGCCAGCAGCTTAAAGCGGGAGGATTCGAGGGCCAAAAACATTCAGTACTTC,CASSLKREDSRAKNIQYF
NA,TRBJ1-5,NA,TRBV4-1,TGCGCCAGCAGCCAAGTCGGAGGTAGCAATCAGCCCCAGCATTTT,CASSQVGGSNQPQHF
NA,TRBJ2-2,NA,TRBV19,TGTGCCAGTAGTATAGATTCTAGGCCATTTACCGGGGAGCTGTTTTTT,CASSIDSRPFTGELFF
NA,TRBJ2-7,NA,TRBV9,TGTGCCAGCAGCGTAGAGGACAGAACCTACGAGCAGTACTTC,CASSVEDRTYEQYF
NA,TRBJ2-1,NA,TRBV11-2,TGTGCCAGCGTACGATCCCTAAACTCCTACAATGAGCAGTTCTTC,CASVRSLNSYNEQFF
NA,TRBJ2-2,NA,TRBV18,TGTGCCAGCTCACTGAGGGTGAGAGACACCGGGGAGCTGTTTTTT,CASSLRVRDTGELFF
NA,TRBJ2-7,NA,TRBV2,TGTGCCAGCAGTGGCGAAGGGAGCGAGCAGTACTTC,CASSGEGSEQYF
NA,TRBJ2-6,NA,TRBV9,TGTGCCAGCAGCTCACGACAGCCCGCTGGGGCCAACGTCCTGACTTTC,CASSSRQPAGANVLTF
NA,TRBJ2-3,TRBD1,TRBV12-5,TGTGCTAGTGGTTTATGGGGGACAGGGATCCCAGATACGCAGTATTTT,CASGLWGTGIPDTQYF
once,TRBJ2-7,NA,TRBV6-5,TGTGCCAGCAGTTACAGCGGACTTCAATCCTACGAGCAGTACTTC,CASSYSGLQSYEQYF
NA,TRBJ1-2,TRBD1,TRBV5-4,TGTGCCAGCAGGGACCGGGACAGGGGGGTATATGGCTACACCTTC,CASRDRDRGVYGYTF
NA,TRBJ2-7,NA,TRBV5-1,TGCGCCAGCAACTGGGGGCAGGGGGGTTCCCACGAGCAGTACTTC,CASNWGQGGSHEQYF